This T cell receptor (beta chain) is drawn from a study of blood T cell repertoires in COVID-19. Study overall: Collection of acute and convalescent COVID-19 samples took place in the United States, Italy and Spain. The cDNA or gDNA used as material had been derived from T cells, B-cell-depleted T cells, or PBMCs.

In the authors' workflow: Estimates of nucleated cell counts were drawn from the amplification of reference gene primers. Some clones are missing from TCRdb's copy, which holds only in-frame ones; the method was immunoSEQ multiplex PCR. The V and J calls and the clone size are those of that table, but D and trimming were determined from the DNA. This sample has tens of thousands of clones, with about nine tenths found just once. Specimen: peripheral blood. This receptor was obtained from a woman in her 50s with acute or convalescent COVID-19.

The CDR3 spells CASSPLGRTDTGELFF. The CDR3 region has the DNA TGTGCCAGCTCACCACTAGGGAGAACCGACACCGGGGAGCTGTTTTTT. V usage is TRBV18 and J usage is TRBJ2-2; tentatively, D is TRBD2 (5 bases). This CDR3 spans 16 amino acids. V gave up 1 base and J gave up 3 bases, with 12 bases separating them. Per germline, CDR1 KGHSH and CDR2 LQKENI.